This entry lists 9 T cell receptor beta chains sequenced from one sample in a study of regulatory T cells in long-lasting Graves disease (dated by TCRdb to the early 2020s). Reading the label with the study, this specimen's time point is: newly diagnosed GD, antithyroid drugs for less than 3 months. RNA was extracted from PBMCs in TRIzol for both TCR sequencing and RNA sequencing. Libraries were built with multiplex PCR. These reads were obtained on an Illumina HiSeq 4000. CDR3 regions were amplified by Arm-PCR with iRepertoire HTBI primers to construct TCR beta libraries. TCRdb reprocessed the public reads (quality trimming at Q25 with fastp, clone calling with MiXCR) and kept in-frame beta chains. Identical CDR3 protein sequences are pooled into one entry, listed with their most common genes and DNA. The sample table records hundreds of thousands of distinct CDR3 sequences; roughly 16% of these occur just once. Around 13% of the sample is held by the ten biggest clonotypes.

These sequences were also reported in another study, on T cells in Graves' hyperthyroidism and ophthalmopathy.

The sequencing here drew on peripheral blood mononuclear cells (PBMCs), taken at new diagnosis, from a patient treated with antithyroid drugs. These TCRs come from a man younger than 30 with Graves disease. Donor details come from another sample of the same person, matched by shared clones.

Note on this clonotype: Being one base from a much bigger clone, this may be a read error. The V and J genes are TRBV25-1 and TRBJ1-2; unclear D gene. The CDR3 sequence is 14 residues long. The V end was cut by 1 base, the J end by 9 bases, with 15 bases between. Per the germline V gene, CDR1 is MGHDK and CDR2 is SYGVNS. The CDR3 here is CASSELEGKGRYTF. The CDR3 nucleotides read TGTGCCAGCAGTGAATTGGAAGGGAAAGGTCGCTACACCTTC.

The table lists this clonotype with a few counts. The chain couples TRBV25-1 to TRBJ1-4; the D gene is possibly TRBD1 (6 bases). V lost 7 bases, J lost 10 bases, and 22 bases lay in between. This CDR3 contains 15 residues. Germline CDR1 MGHDK, CDR2 SYGVNS. CDR3 DNA: TGTGCCAGCACCCAAGGTGGGACACCATCCGGAAAACTGTTTTTT. Protein: CASTQGGTPSGKLFF.

In its sample, this clonotype was seen a few times. V usage is TRBV7-9 and J usage is TRBJ2-3; 8 bases map to TRBD2. Germline lookup yields CDR1 SEHNR and CDR2 FQNEAQ (reference sequence). V was clipped by 5 bases and J by 2 bases; unmatched bases: 9. This CDR3 has 16 amino acids. CDR3 sequence (DNA): TGTGCCAGCAGCGACCGTGGACTAGCCGTCACAGATACGCAGTATTTT. It encodes CASSDRGLAVTDTQYF.

This clonotype has just one count. This sequence joins TRBV13 and TRBJ2-7; D call uncertain. With 4 bases removed from V and 1 base from J, the gap between germline ends came to 11 bases. Per germline, CDR1 PRHDT and CDR2 FYEKMQ (reference sequence). This CDR3 is 14 amino acids long. The DNA of the CDR3 is TGTGCCAGCAGCTCTGGGCCGGATTCCTACGAGCAGTACTTC. The encoded protein is CASSSGPDSYEQYF.

This clonotype was detected a few times. This chain connects TRBV7-9 to TRBJ2-1; D gene unclear. The V gene's germline CDR1 is SEHNR and CDR2 FQNEAQ (reference sequence). This CDR3 is 11 amino acids long. Trimming took 10 bases from V and 4 from J, leaving 8 bases between them. The CDR3 spells CAMEMYNEQFF. The DNA for the CDR3 is TGTGCCATGGAGATGTACAATGAGCAGTTCTTC.

The table lists this clonotype with a few counts. The chain employs TRBV4-1 and TRBJ1-5, with 7 positions matching TRBD1. From germline, CDR1 is MGHRA and CDR2 YSYEKL. Trimming removed 3 bases from V and 1 base from J; junction bases left unmatched: 6. The CDR3 has 16 amino acids. The CDR3 nucleotides read TGCGCCAGCAGCCACCGAACAGGGGACAGCAATCAGCCCCAGCATTTT. Its translation: CASSHRTGDSNQPQHF.

The J gene is TRBJ2-1, the V gene TRBV27, with D possibly matching TRBD2 (6 bases). The germline V gene encodes CDR1 MNHEY and CDR2 SMNVEV (reference sequence). CDR3 length: 14 residues. Trimming cost V 0 bases and J 5 bases, with 8 bases left between them. The CDR3 sequence: CASSLSVADNEQFF. For the CDR3, the DNA is TGTGCCAGCAGTTTATCGGTAGCGGACAATGAGCAGTTCTTC.

As regards this clonotype: This may arise from a read error, as a much more abundant clone is one base away. The V call is TRBV5-1, the J call TRBJ2-5; D is uncertain. Per germline, CDR1 SGHRS and CDR2 YFSETQ. This CDR3 region has 12 residues. This CDR3 reads CASRRRQETRYF. For the CDR3, the DNA is TGCGCCAGCAGAAGGCGGCAAGAGACCCGGTACTTC.

In this sample, this clonotype turned up many times. The rearrangement uses TRBV29-1 and TRBJ2-1; 8 positions agree with TRBD1. This CDR3 is 14 amino acids long. CDR1 is SQVTM and CDR2 is ANQGSEA in the germline V gene. The V gene end was trimmed by 5 bases and the J gene end by 9 bases; junction bases not matched to a gene: 12. This CDR3 is CSVQISQGASEQFF. In nucleotides, the CDR3 is TGCAGCGTTCAGATCTCGCAGGGGGCTAGTGAGCAGTTCTTC.